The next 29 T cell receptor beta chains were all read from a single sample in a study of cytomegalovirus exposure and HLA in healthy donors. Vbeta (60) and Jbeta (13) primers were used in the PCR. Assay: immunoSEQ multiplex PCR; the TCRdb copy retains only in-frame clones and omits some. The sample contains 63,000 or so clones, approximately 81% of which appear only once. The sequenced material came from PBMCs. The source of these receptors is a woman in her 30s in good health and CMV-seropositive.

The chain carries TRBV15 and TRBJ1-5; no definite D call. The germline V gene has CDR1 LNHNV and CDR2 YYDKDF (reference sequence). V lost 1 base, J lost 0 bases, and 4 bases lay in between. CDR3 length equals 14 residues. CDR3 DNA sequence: TGTGCCACCAGCAGAGGTTATAGCAATCAGCCCCAGCATTTT. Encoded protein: CATSRGYSNQPQHF.

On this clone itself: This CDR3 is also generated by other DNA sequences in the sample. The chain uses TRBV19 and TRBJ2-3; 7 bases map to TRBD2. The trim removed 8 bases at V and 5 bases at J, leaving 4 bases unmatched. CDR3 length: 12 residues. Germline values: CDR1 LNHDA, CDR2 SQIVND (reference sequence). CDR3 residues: CASRVAGDTQYF. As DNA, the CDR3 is TGTGCCAGTCGAGTAGCGGGAGATACGCAGTATTTT.

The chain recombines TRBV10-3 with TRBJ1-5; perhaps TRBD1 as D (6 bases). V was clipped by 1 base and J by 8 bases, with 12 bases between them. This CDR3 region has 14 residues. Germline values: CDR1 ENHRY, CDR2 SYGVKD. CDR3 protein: CAISEWQGSEPQHF. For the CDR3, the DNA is TGTGCCATCAGTGAGTGGCAGGGGTCGGAGCCCCAGCATTTT.

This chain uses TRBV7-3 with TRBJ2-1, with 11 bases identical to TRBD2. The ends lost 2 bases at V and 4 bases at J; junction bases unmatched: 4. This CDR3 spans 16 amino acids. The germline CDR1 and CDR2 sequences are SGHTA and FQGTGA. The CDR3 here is CASSLATSGTYNEQFF. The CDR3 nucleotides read TGTGCCAGCAGCTTAGCGACTAGCGGGACGTACAATGAGCAGTTCTTC. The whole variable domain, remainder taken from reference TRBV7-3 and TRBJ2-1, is GAGVSQTPSNKVTEKGKYVELRCDPISGHTALYWYRQSLGQGPEFLIYFQGTGAADDSGLPNDRFFAVRPEGSVSTLKIQRTERGDSAVYLCASSLATSGTYNEQFFGPGTRLTVL.

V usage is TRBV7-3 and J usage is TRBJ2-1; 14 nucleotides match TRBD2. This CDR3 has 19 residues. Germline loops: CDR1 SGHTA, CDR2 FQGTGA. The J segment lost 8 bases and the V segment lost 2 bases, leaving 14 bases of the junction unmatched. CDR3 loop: CASSLWVGLAGVSGDEQFF. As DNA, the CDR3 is TGTGCCAGCAGCTTATGGGTGGGACTAGCGGGAGTGTCGGGCGATGAGCAGTTCTTC.

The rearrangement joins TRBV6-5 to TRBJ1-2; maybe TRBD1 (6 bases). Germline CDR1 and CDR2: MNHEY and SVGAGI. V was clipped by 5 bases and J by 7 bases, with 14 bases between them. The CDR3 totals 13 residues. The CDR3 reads CASSLQGSGGYTF. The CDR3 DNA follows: TGTGCCAGCAGTCTCCAGGGGTCGGGTGGCTACACCTTC.

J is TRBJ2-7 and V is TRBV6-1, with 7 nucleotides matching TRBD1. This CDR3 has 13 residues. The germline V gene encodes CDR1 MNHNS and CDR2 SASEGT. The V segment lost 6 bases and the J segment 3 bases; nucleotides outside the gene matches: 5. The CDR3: CASSRDRSYEQYF. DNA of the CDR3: TGTGCCAGCAGCAGGGACAGAAGCTACGAGCAGTACTTC.

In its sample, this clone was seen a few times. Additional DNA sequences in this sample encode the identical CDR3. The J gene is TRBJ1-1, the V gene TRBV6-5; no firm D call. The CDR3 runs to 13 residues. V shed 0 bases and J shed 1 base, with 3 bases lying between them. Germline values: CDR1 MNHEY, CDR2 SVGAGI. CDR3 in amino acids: CASSYSRNTEAFF. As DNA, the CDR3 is TGTGCCAGCAGTTACTCGAGGAACACTGAAGCTTTCTTT.

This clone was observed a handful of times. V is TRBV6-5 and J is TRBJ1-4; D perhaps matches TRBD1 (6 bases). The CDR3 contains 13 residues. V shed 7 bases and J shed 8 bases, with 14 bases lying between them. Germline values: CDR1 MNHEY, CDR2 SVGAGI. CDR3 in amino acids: CASKSGTPEKLFF. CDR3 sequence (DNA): TGTGCCAGCAAGTCTGGGACACCCGAAAAACTGTTTTTT.

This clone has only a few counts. CDR3 residues: CASSPKTSGIGEQYF. The CDR3, as DNA: TGTGCCAGCAGTCCAAAGACTAGCGGGATTGGCGAGCAGTACTTC. V gene TRBV6-1 combines with J gene TRBJ2-7, with 11 bases matching TRBD2. The V segment lost 5 bases and the J segment 6 bases; nucleotides outside the gene matches: 9. CDR3 length: 15 residues. CDR1 and CDR2 (germline): MNHNS, SASEGT.

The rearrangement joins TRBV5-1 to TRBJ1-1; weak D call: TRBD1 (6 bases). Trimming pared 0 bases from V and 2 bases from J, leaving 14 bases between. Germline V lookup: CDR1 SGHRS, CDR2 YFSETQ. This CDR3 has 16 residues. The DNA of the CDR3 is TGCGCCAGCAGCTTGGACCCCGGGACACAAAACACTGAAGCTTTCTTT. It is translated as CASSLDPGTQNTEAFF.

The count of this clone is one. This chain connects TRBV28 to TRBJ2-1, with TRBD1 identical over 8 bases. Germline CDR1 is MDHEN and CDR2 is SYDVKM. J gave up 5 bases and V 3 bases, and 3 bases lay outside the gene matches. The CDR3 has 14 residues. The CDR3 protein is CASSLGQANNEQFF. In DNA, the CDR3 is TGTGCCAGCAGTTTGGGACAGGCTAACAATGAGCAGTTCTTC.

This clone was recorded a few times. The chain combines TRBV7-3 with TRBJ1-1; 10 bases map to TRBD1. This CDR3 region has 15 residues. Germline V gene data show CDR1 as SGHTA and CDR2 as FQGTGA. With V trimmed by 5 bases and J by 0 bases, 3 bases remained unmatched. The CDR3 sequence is CASSMTGGLNTEAFF. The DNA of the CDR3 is TGTGCCAGCAGCATGACAGGGGGCTTGAACACTGAAGCTTTCTTT.

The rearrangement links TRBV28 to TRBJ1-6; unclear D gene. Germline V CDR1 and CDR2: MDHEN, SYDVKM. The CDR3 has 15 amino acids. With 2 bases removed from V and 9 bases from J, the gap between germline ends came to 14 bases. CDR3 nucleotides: TGTGCCAGCAGTTTAGCTTTTCAAGGAGGTTCACCCCTCCACTTT. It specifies CASSLAFQGGSPLHF.

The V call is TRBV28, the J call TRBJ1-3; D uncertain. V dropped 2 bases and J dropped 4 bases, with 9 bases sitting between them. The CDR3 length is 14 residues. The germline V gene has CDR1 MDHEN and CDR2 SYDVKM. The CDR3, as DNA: TGTGCCAGCAGTTTAGCCGCGACAGGAAACACCATATATTTT. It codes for CASSLAATGNTIYF.

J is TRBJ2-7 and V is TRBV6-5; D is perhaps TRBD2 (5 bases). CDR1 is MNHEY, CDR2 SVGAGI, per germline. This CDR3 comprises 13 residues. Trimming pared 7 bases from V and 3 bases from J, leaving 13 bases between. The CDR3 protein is CASTLSGGYEQYF. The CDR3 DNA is TGTGCCAGCACGTTAAGCGGCGGCTACGAGCAGTACTTC.

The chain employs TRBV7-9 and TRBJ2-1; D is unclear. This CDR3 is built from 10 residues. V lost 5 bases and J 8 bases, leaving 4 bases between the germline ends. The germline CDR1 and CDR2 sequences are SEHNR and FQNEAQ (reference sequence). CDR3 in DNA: TGTGCCAGCAGCATATATGAGCAGTTCTTC. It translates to CASSIYEQFF. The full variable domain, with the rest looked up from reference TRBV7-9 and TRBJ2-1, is DTGVSQNPRHKITKRGQNVTFRCDPISEHNRLYWYRQTLGQGPEFLTYFQNEAQLEKSRLLSDRFSAERPKGSFSTLEIQRTEQGDSAMYLCASSIYEQFFGPGTRLTVL.

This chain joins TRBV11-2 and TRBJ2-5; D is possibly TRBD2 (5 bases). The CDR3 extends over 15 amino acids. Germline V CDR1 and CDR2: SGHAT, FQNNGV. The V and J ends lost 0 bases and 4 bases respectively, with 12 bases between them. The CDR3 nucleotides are TGTGCCAGCAGCTTAGATACGGGAAAGGGAGAGACCCAGTACTTC. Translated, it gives CASSLDTGKGETQYF.

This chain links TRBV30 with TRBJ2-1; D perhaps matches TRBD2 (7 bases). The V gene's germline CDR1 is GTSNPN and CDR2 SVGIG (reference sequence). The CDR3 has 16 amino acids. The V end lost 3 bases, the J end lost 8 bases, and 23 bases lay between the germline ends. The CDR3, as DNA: TGTGCCTGGAGGGGGGCGGGAGCAAGGATTTGGGATGAGCAGTTCTTC. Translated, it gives CAWRGAGARIWDEQFF. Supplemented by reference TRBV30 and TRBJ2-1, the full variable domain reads SQTIHQWPATLVQPVGSPLSLECTVEGTSNPNLYWYRQAAGRGLQLLFYSVGIGQISSEVPQNLSASRPQDRQFILSSKKLLLSDSGFYLCAWRGAGARIWDEQFFGPGTRLTVL.

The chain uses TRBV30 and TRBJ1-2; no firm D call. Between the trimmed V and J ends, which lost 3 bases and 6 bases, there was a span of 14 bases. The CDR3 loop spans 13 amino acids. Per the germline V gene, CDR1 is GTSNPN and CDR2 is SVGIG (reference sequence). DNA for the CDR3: TGTGCCTGGAGACCCGAGGTTTCGGATGGCTACACCTTC. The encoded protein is CAWRPEVSDGYTF.

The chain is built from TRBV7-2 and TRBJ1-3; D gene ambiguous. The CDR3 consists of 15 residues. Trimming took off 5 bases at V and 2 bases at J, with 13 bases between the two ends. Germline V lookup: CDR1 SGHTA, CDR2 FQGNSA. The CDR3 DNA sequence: TGTGCCAGCAGCCAACGCCGGGTAACTGGAAACACCATATATTTT. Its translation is CASSQRRVTGNTIYF.

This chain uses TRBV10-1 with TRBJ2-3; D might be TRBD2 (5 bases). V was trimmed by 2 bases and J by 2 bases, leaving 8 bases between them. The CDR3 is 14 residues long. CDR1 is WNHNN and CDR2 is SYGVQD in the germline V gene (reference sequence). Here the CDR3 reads CASSEAGPTDTQYF. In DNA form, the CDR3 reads TGCGCCAGCAGTGAGGCGGGCCCCACAGATACGCAGTATTTT.

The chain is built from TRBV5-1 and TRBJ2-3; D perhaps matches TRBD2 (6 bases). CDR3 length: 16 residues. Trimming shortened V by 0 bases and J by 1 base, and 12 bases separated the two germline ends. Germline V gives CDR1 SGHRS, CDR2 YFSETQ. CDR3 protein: CASSLAWGDGTDTQYF. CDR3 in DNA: TGCGCCAGCAGCTTGGCCTGGGGGGACGGCACAGATACGCAGTATTTT.

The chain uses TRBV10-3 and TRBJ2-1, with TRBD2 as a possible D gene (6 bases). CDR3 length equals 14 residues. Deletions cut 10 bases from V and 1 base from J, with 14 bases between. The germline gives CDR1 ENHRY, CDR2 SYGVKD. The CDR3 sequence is CATRRERSYNEQFF. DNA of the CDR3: TGTGCCACCCGGAGGGAGAGGTCCTACAATGAGCAGTTCTTC.

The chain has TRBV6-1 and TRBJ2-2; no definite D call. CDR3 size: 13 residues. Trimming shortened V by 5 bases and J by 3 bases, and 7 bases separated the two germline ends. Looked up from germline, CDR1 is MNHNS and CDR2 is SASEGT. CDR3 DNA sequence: TGTGCCAGCAGTTATCAGGACACCGGGGAGCTGTTTTTT. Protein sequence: CASSYQDTGELFF.

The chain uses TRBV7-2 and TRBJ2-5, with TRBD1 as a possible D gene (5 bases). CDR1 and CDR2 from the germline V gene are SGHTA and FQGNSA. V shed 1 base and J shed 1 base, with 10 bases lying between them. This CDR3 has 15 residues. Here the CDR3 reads CASSLVTGAQETQYF. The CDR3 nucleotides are TGTGCCAGCAGCTTAGTAACAGGAGCCCAAGAGACCCAGTACTTC.

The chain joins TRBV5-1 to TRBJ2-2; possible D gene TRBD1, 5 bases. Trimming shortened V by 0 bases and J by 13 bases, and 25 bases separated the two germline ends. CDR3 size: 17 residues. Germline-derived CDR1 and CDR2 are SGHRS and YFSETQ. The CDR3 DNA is TGCGCCAGCAGCTTGGCGGCAGGGAATCCCTTGGGGTTCCGGCTGTTTTTT. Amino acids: CASSLAAGNPLGFRLFF.

Here the CDR3 reads CASSLGSYRDYVTGELFF. CDR3 DNA: TGTGCCAGCAGCTTGGGGTCGTACAGGGACTATGTCACCGGGGAGCTGTTTTTT. The chain uses TRBV5-6 and TRBJ2-2; maybe TRBD2 (7 bases). V was pared by 0 bases and J by 4 bases, with 19 bases between. The CDR3 totals 18 residues. CDR1 is SGHDT, CDR2 YYEEEE, per germline.

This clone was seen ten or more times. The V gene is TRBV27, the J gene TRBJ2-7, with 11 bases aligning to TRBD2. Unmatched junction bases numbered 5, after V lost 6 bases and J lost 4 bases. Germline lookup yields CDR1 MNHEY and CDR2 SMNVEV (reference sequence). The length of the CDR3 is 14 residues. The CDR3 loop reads CASSRLAGRYEQYF. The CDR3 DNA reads TGTGCCAGCAGCCGACTAGCGGGAAGGTACGAGCAGTACTTC.